This TCR beta chain was retrieved from a study of PD-L1 blockade in urothelial cancer. Study background: Analyses were performed on blood at 3 weeks after treatment start (the second dose) and at 6 weeks.

Produced via immunoSEQ multiplex PCR; TCRdb's table is partial and in-frame only. The sample contains approximately 110,000 clones, around 82% of which appear only once. The CDR3 has 14 amino acids. Germline loops: CDR1 SGHRS, CDR2 YFSETQ. Germline trimming cut 7 bases from V and 3 bases from J; bases unmatched to any gene: 8. The sequence derives from a man aged 50 to 59 with urothelial cancer. The material was PBMCs, obtained around atezolizumab (anti-PD-L1) treatment. V gene TRBV5-1 combines with J gene TRBJ2-3; 7 bases line up with TRBD2. Here the CDR3 reads CASVSGGSTDTQYF. The DNA of the CDR3 is TGCGCCAGCGTGTCGGGCGGGAGTACAGATACGCAGTATTTT.